The following is a T cell receptor beta chain sequence with its context. The data belong to a study of blood T cell repertoires in COVID-19. Across the study: Sites across the United States, Italy and Spain contributed samples from acute and convalescent COVID-19.

Sequencing was performed with immunoSEQ multiplex PCR; in TCRdb, only in-frame clones are kept and a portion is missing. The sample shows roughly 79,000 clones, 84% of them seen only once. The CDR3 is made up of 16 amino acids. Germline values: CDR1 LGHNA, CDR2 YSLEER. V was pared by 0 bases and J by 7 bases, with 13 bases between. The J gene is TRBJ1-6, the V gene TRBV4-3, with D possibly TRBD1 on 5 matching bases. The sequenced sample was peripheral blood. The TCR was taken from a man in his forties or fifties with acute or convalescent COVID-19. CDR3: CASSQDGGGWNSPLHF. For the CDR3, the DNA is TGCGCCAGCAGCCAAGATGGGGGAGGTTGGAATTCACCCCTCCACTTT.